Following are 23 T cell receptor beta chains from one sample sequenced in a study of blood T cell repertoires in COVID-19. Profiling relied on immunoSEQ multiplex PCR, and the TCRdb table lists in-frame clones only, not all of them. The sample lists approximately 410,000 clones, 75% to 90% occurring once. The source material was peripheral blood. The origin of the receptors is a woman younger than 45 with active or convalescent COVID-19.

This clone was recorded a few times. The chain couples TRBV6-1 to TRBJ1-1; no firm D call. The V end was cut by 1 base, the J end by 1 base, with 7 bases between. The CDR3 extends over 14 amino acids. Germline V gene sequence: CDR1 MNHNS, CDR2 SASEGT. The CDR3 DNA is TGTGCCAGCAGTGAAGGCCCAGAGAACACTGAAGCTTTCTTT. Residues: CASSEGPENTEAFF.

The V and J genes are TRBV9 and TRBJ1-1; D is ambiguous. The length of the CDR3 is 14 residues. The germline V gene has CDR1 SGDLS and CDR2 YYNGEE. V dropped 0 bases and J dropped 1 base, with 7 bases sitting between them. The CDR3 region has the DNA TGTGCCAGCAGCGTAGCACAACAGAACACTGAAGCTTTCTTT. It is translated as CASSVAQQNTEAFF.

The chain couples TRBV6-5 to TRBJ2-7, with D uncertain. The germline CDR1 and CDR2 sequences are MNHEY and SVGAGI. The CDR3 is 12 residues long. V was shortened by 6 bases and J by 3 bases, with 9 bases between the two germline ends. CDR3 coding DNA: TGTGCCAGCAGCCGACCGGGCTACGAGCAGTACTTC. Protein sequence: CASSRPGYEQYF.

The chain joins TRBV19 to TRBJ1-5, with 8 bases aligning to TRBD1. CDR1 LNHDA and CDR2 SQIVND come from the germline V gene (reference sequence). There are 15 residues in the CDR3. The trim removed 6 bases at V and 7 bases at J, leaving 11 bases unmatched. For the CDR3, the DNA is TGTGCCAGTAGAATCCAACAGGGGGAGGGACAGCCCCAGCATTTT. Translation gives CASRIQQGEGQPQHF.

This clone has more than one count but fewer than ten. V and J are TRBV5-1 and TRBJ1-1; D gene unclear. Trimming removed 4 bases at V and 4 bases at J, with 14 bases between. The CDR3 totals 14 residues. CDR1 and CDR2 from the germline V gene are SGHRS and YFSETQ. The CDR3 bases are TGCGCCAGCAGCCTGGGCCAGAACCCCACTGAAGCTTTCTTT. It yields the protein CASSLGQNPTEAFF.

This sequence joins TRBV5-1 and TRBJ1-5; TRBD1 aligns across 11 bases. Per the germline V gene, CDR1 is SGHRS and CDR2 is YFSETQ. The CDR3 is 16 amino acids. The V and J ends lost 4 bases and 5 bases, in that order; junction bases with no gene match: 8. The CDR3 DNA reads TGCGCCAGCAGCCCCGGACAGGGGGCATATTATCAGCCCCAGCATTTT. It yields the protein CASSPGQGAYYQPQHF.

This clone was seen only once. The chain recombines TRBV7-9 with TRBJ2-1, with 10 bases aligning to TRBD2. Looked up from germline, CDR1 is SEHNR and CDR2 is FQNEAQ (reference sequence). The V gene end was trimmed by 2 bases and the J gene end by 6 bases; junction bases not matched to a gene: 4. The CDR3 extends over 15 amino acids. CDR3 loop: CASSLTSGGANEQFF. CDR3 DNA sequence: TGTGCCAGCAGCTTAACGAGCGGGGGGGCCAATGAGCAGTTCTTC.

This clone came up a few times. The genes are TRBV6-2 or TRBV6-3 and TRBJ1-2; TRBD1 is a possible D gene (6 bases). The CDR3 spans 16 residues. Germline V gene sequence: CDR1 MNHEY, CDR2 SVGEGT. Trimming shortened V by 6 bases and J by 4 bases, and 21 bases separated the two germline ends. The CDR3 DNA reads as TGTGCCAGCAGCCGCCGCACCCTCACAGGGCTCTATGGCTACACCTTC. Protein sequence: CASSRRTLTGLYGYTF.

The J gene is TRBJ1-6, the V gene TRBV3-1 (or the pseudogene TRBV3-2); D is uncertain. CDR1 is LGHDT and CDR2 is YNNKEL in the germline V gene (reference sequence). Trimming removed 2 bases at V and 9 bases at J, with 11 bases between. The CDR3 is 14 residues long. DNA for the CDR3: TGTGCCAGCAGCCAATCCCTATTTGGTTCACCCCTCCACTTT. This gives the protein CASSQSLFGSPLHF.

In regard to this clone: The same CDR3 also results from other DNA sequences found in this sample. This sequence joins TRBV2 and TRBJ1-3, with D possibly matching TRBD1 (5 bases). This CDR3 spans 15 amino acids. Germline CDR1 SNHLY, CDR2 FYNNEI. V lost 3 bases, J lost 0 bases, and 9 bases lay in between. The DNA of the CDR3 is TGTGCCAGCAGTGACCCAGGGTTCTCTGGAAACACCATATATTTT. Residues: CASSDPGFSGNTIYF.

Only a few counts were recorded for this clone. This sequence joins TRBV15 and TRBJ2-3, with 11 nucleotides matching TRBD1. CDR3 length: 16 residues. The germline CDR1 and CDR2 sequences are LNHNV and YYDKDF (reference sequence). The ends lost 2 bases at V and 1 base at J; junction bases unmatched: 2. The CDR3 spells CATSRRGQGGTDTQYF. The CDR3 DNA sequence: TGTGCCACCAGCAGACGGGGACAGGGGGGCACAGATACGCAGTATTTT.

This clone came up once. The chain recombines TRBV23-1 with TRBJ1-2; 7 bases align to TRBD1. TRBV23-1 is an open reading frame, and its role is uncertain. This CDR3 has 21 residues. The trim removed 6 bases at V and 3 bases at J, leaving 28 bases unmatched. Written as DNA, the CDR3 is TGCGCCAGCAGCCCTAACTTGAACAGGGGATGGAGTTTACGGCCAGACTATGGCTACACCTTC. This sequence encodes CASSPNLNRGWSLRPDYGYTF.

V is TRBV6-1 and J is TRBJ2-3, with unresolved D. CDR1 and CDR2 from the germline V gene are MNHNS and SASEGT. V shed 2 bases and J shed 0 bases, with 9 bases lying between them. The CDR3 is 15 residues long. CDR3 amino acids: CASSERQASTDTQYF. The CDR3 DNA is TGTGCCAGCAGTGAAAGGCAGGCGAGCACAGATACGCAGTATTTT.

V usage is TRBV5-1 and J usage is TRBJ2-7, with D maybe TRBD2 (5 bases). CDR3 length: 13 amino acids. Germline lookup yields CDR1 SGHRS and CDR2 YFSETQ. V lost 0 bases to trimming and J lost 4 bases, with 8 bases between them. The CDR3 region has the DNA TGCGCCAGCAGCTTGGGGATAGCGTACGAGCAGTACTTC. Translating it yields CASSLGIAYEQYF.

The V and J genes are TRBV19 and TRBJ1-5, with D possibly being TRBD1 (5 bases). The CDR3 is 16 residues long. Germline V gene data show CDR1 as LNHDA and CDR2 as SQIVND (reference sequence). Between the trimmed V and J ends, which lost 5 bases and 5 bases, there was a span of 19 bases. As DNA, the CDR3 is TGTGCCAGTAGTCGGGTCGGTCTCCAGGGCGATCAGCCCCAGCATTTT. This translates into CASSRVGLQGDQPQHF.

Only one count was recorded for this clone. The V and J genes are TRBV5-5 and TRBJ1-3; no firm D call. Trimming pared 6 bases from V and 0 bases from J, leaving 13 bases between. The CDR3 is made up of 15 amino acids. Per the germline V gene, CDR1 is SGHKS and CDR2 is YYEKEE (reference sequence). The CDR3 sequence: CASTPEVFSGNTIYF. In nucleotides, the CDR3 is TGTGCCAGCACCCCCGAGGTGTTCTCTGGAAACACCATATATTTT.

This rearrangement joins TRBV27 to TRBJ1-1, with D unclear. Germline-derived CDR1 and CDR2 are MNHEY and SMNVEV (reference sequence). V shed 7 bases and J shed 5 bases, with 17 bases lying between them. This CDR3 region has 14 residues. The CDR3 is CASTDMWPGTEAFF. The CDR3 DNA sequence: TGTGCCAGCACCGATATGTGGCCGGGGACTGAAGCTTTCTTT.

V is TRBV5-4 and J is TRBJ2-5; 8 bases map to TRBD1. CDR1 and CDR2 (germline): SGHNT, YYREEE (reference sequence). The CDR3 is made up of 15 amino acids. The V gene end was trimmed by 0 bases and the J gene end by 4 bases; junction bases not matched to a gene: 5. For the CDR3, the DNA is TGTGCCAGCAGCTTGGTCAACGACAGGGGAGAGACCCAGTACTTC. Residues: CASSLVNDRGETQYF.

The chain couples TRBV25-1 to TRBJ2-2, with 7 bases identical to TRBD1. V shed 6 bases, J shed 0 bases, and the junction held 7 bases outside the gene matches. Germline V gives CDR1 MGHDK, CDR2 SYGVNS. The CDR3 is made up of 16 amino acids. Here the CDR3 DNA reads TGTGCCAGCAGCCAAACAGGGGCCACGAACACCGGGGAGCTGTTTTTT. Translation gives CASSQTGATNTGELFF.

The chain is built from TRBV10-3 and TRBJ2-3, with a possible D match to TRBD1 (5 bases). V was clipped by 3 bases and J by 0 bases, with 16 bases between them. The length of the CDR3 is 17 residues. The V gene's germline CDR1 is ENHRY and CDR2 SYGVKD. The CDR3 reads CAISDPGYESSTDTQYF. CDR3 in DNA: TGTGCCATCAGTGATCCAGGGTACGAGTCTAGCACAGATACGCAGTATTTT.

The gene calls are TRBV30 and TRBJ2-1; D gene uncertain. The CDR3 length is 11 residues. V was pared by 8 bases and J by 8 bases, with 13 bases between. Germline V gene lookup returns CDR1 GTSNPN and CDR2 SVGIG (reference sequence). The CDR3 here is CAGQARHEQFF. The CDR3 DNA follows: TGTGCCGGCCAGGCCCGCCATGAGCAGTTCTTC.

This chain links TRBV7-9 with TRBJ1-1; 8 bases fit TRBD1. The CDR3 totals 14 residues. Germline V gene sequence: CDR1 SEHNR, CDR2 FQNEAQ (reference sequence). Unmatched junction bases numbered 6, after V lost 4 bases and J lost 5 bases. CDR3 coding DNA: TGTGCCAGCAGCTCGACAGGGGAGGGGACTGAAGCTTTCTTT. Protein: CASSSTGEGTEAFF.

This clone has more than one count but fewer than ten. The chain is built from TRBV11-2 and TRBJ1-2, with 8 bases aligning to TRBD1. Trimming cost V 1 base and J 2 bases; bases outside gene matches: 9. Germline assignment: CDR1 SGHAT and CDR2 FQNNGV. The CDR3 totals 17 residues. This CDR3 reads CASSLAGRGRLNYGYTF. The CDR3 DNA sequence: TGTGCCAGCAGCTTAGCTGGCAGGGGGCGCTTAAACTATGGCTACACCTTC.